The clone carrying this T cell receptor (beta chain) was recorded at least ten times. This specimen comes from a study of molecular identifiers for immune sequencing clone quantification. Using its own MiXCR run on the PCR reads, TCRdb lists one record per CDR3 protein. The table lists some 680,000 distinct CDR3 sequences, about 25% of them singletons. V dropped 11 bases and J dropped 1; count of bases not matched to a gene: 7. Per germline, CDR1 ENHRY and CDR2 SYGVKD. This CDR3 is built from 13 residues. Sequencing was done on a sample of naive CD8+ T cells from blood, with Jurkat cell RNA spiked in. The subset: FACS-sorted CD8+CD4-CCR7+CD45RA+ naive T cells. This receptor was obtained from a human donor in good health. Some libraries in this study had Jurkat cell RNA spiked in. J is TRBJ1-1 and V is TRBV10-3; 7 bases line up with TRBD1. For the CDR3, the DNA is TGTGCCGTGCGACAGGGACCGAACACTGAAGCTTTCTTT. Residues: CAVRQGPNTEAFF.